A single TCR beta chain is shown here with its context. Its antigen is unknown. This entry is derived from a study of T cell repertoires in ileal Crohn's disease. Study in general: Every patient was operated on for stricturing (roughly 61%) or penetrating (about 40%) complications. Study conclusions and caveats: Every patient over 26.8% clonality showed endoscopic recurrence. Sorted CD8 T cells held more high-frequency clones than CD4. Active smokers at surgery had more clonal expansions than non-smokers.

Produced via immunoSEQ multiplex PCR; TCRdb's table is partial and in-frame only. Of tens of thousands of clones listed, around nine tenths are singletons. Time point defined: neoterminal ileum biopsy at postoperative endoscopy, about 6 months after surgery. The germline V gene has CDR1 SNHLY and CDR2 FYNNEI. V lost 8 bases, J lost 1 base, and 8 bases lay in between. The CDR3 runs 12 residues. Sequencing was carried out using ileal tissue. The TCR comes from an adult with Crohn's disease. The chain recombines TRBV2 with TRBJ1-1; D perhaps matches TRBD1 (5 bases). The CDR3 DNA reads as TGTGCCAGCCGCGGGGGGAACACTGAAGCTTTCTTT. Its translation: CASRGGNTEAFF.